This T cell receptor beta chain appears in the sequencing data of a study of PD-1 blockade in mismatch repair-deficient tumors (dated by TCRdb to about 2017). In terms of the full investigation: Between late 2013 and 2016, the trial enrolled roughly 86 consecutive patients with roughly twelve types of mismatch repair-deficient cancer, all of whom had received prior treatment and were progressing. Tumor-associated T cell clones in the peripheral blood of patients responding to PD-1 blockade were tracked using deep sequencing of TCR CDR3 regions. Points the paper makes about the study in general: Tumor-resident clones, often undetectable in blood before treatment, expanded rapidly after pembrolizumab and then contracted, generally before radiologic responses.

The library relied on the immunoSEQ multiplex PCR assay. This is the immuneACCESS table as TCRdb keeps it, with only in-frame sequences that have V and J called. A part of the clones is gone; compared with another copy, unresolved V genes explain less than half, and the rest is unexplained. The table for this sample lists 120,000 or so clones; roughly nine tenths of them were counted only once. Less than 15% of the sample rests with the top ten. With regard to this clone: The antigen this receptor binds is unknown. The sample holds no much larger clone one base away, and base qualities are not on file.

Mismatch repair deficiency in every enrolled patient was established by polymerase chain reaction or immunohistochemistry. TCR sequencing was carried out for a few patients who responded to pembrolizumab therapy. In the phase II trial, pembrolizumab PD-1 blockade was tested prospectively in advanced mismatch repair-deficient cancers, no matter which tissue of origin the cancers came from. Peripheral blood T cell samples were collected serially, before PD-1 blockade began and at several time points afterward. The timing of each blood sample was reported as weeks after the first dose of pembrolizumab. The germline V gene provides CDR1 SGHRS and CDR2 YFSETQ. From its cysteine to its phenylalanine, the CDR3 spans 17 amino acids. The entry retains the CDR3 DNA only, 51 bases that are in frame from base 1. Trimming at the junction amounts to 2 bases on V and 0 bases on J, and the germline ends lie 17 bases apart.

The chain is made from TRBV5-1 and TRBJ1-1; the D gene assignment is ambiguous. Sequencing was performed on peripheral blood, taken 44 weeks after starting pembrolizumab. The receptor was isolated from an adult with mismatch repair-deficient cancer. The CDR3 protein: CASSLRRLDNMNTEAFF. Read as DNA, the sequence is TGCGCCAGCAGCTTACGACGTCTTGACAACATGAACACTGAAGCTTTCTTT.